The entry that follows covers one T cell receptor beta chain sequence. There is no known antigen for this receptor. Base-call qualities are not available, and no considerably larger clone is one nucleotide away. The data were taken from a study of blood T cells in healthy people across ages (dated by TCRdb to between 2015 and 2016). Regarding the complete study: In model experiments, roughly one uniquely barcoded TCR beta cDNA molecule per two T cells was captured by template switching. Age-related changes in TCR beta repertoire diversity were measured in the study by deep sequencing normalized with unique cDNA molecular identifiers. The study analyzed two additional independent replicas of 1 million unique cDNA reads from the same blood draw for two donors, one aged 18 to 29 and one aged 80 or older. Donors were grouped into four age groups: young (average roughly 16 years), middle-aged (about 40), aged (roughly 62) and long-lived (approximately 75). To avoid experimental bias, donors of different ages were randomly spread across the sequencing lanes. The study at large found these results: As age increased, observed TCR beta diversity per million T cells dropped in a roughly linear way, and a significant reduction was already evident by age about 36. The long-lived group showed more naive CD4+ T cells, fewer expanded clones and increased TCR diversity than the aged group, suggesting age selection. The CMV infection status of donors was not known, potentially confounding age-related changes in expanded clonotypes. Estimates of total diversity based on one million sequenced T cells were considered lower bounds and underestimates. A strong correlation was found between observed TCR beta diversity and the percentage of naive T cells measured by flow cytometry. Since profiling was done on bulk unsorted PBMCs, naive and antigen-experienced compartments could not be conclusively compared.

The library was generated by 5' RACE. Sequencing used an Illumina HiSeq 2500. A second PCR of roughly 7 to 12 cycles was performed with a sample-barcoded 5' primer and a J-beta primer mix. A unique molecular identifier was introduced onto each TCR beta cDNA molecule by a template-switch 5' adaptor carrying 12 random nucleotides. Each sample yielded at least 3 million CDR3-containing paired-end reads. First-strand cDNA synthesis was performed from all RNA using the Mint cDNA synthesis kit, with priming by a TRBC-specific oligonucleotide. All cDNA was treated with uracil-DNA glycosylase and then went through a first 18-cycle PCR with the universal primers M1SS and BC2_uni_R. As for the original processing: Each sample was normalized by randomly selecting 1 million high-quality reads, each carrying a distinct molecular identifier. Instead of being binned into consensus sequences, reads with shared molecular identifiers were discarded. MiTCR, set to a Q25 quality threshold and the strictest error-elimination algorithm, was used for CDR3 identification, clonotype clustering and error correction. Lower-bound total TCR beta diversity was estimated with a nonparametric unseen species model using Euler transformation. TCRdb reprocessed the public reads (quality trimming at Q25 with fastp, clone calling with MiXCR) and kept in-frame beta chains. Every entry covers one CDR3 protein and lists the most common genes and DNA from its rows. None of the V and J calls come from the authors' own analysis; TCRdb made them. The table for this sample lists 1.5 million or so distinct CDR3 sequences; about 42% of them were counted only once. Under 5% of the sample comes from the top ten.

The 39 donors, aged roughly 6 to 100 years, were systemically healthy Caucasian individuals from Russia. Around 9.9 milliliters of peripheral blood were collected from each donor into EDTA-treated Vacutainer tubes. PBMCs were isolated by Ficoll-Paque density-gradient centrifugation, with at least 6.5 million obtained per sample. Trizol reagent was used to extract total RNA from PBMCs, with at least 5 micrograms per sample. For every donor, an aliquot of PBMCs went through flow cytometry to measure the percentages of naive CD45RAhigh/CD27high T cells. The junction carries 11 bases between V and J, which are trimmed by 2 bases and 6 bases respectively. From the germline V gene (reference sequence), CDR1 is MNHEY and CDR2 is SMNVEV. Spanning cysteine to phenylalanine, the CDR3 consists of 14 amino acids. Only CDR3 DNA is held: 42 bases, read in frame from base 1.

Recombination joined TRBV27 with TRBJ2-1; the D segment could be TRBD2, given 5 matching bases. The source of this sequence is a woman aged 18-35 years in good health. Sequenced material: blood. The CDR3 sequence is CASSLSAGFNEQFF. The bases read TGTGCCAGCAGTTTAAGTGCGGGCTTCAATGAGCAGTTCTTC.